Sequencing of this TCR beta chain was carried out in a study of T cells in localized non-small cell lung cancer. Findings and caveats of the study: Appearance in adjacent lung was seen for a median 57 of the top 100 tumor clones.

CDR3 length: 13 residues. The ends were cut back, 6 bases at V and 7 bases at J, with 15 bases in the middle. Per the germline V gene, CDR1 is SNHLY and CDR2 is FYNNEI. This clone was observed a handful of times. What it binds is not known. Profiling relied on immunoSEQ multiplex PCR, and the TCRdb table lists in-frame clones only, not all of them. The table lists roughly 58,000 clones, about four fifths of them singletons. The source material was PBMCs, sampled before any cancer treatment. V gene TRBV2 combines with J gene TRBJ1-1; tentative D call: TRBD1 (6 bases). This receptor was taken from a man aged 40-75 years with stage II lung adenocarcinoma. Written as DNA, the CDR3 is TGTGCCAGCAGGACCCCCCGGACAGTTGAAGCTTTCTTT. Amino acid sequence: CASRTPRTVEAFF.